What follows are 17 T cell receptor beta chains derived from one specimen sequenced in a study of identical twins (TCRdb year 2016). The receptor library was made with 5' RACE. The run used an Illumina HiSeq 2000. Using fastp at Q25 and MiXCR, TCRdb reprocessed the public reads and kept productive beta chains. Identical CDR3 proteins give one entry, which carries the most common genes and DNA. This sample has hundreds of thousands of distinct CDR3 sequences in its table, and 7% to 8.5% of those were observed once. Together, the top ten hold around 5.4% of the sample. This sample also belongs to another study, concerning yellow fever vaccine responses in identical twins.

Sequences were obtained from CD8+ T cells sorted from blood. The receptor set was obtained from a woman younger than 30 in good health.

About this clonotype itself: One end of the junction does not line up with germline, which may come from a read error. The J gene is TRBJ2-7, the V gene TRBV29-1; TRBD1 matches 8 bases. The CDR3 covers 8 residues. Per germline, CDR1 SQVTM and CDR2 ANQGSEA. Here the CDR3 reads CSVDRDHF. CDR3 DNA: TGCAGCGTGGACAGGGACCACTTC.

The chain uses TRBV5-1 and TRBJ2-7; D may be TRBD2 (5 bases). Germline assignment: CDR1 SGHRS and CDR2 YFSETQ. Trimming removed 4 bases from V and 7 bases from J, with 27 bases in between. This CDR3 has 17 amino acids. The CDR3 loop reads CASSPGWSGGNTFEQYF. In DNA, the CDR3 is TGCGCCAGCAGCCCGGGGTGGTCGGGCGGAAATACTTTTGAGCAGTACTTC.

The chain has TRBV24-1 and TRBJ1-5, with D perhaps matching TRBD1 (5 bases). The CDR3 is 12 amino acids. From germline, CDR1 is KGHDR and CDR2 SFDVKD. V was trimmed by 5 bases and J by 7 bases, leaving 8 bases between them. The CDR3 bases are TGTGCCACCAGTGTAGGGGAACAGCCCCAGCATTTT. Residues: CATSVGEQPQHF.

This clonotype was observed a handful of times. The V call is TRBV5-1, the J call TRBJ1-1, with 10 bases fitting TRBD1. This CDR3 comprises 14 residues. With V trimmed by 3 bases and J by 7 bases, 6 bases remained unmatched. CDR1 SGHRS and CDR2 YFSETQ come from the germline V gene. Written as DNA, the CDR3 is TGCGCCAGCAGCTCCAGACAGGGGGCTGATGAAGCTTTCTTT. The encoded protein is CASSSRQGADEAFF.

This clonotype was seen ten or more times. The gene calls are TRBV2 and TRBJ2-7; 16 bases fit TRBD2. CDR1 is SNHLY and CDR2 is FYNNEI in the germline V gene. The CDR3 is made up of 17 amino acids. V was clipped by 6 bases and J by 2 bases; unmatched bases: 7. CDR3 coding DNA: TGTGCCAGCAGGGACGGGACTAGCGGGAGGGCCGCCTACGAGCAGTACTTC. This sequence encodes CASRDGTSGRAAYEQYF.

This clonotype was detected many times. This sequence joins TRBV29-1 and TRBJ2-2, with D perhaps given as TRBD1 or TRBD2 (5 bases each). The V end lost 0 bases, the J end lost 4 bases, and 18 bases lay between the germline ends. The V gene's germline CDR1 is SQVTM and CDR2 ANQGSEA. This CDR3 contains 17 residues. CDR3 coding DNA: TGCAGCGTTGAAGATCGGGGCAGGGCCCCTGGCACCGGGGAGCTGTTTTTT. Translated, it gives CSVEDRGRAPGTGELFF.

This clonotype was seen a handful of times. The rearrangement links TRBV29-1 to TRBJ1-2, with 7 bases lining up with TRBD1. J was trimmed by 4 bases and V by 6 bases; bases with no gene match: 11. The CDR3 has 14 amino acids. CDR1 is SQVTM, CDR2 ANQGSEA, per germline. The CDR3 spells CSVVDRAGIYGYTF. The CDR3 bases are TGCAGCGTCGTAGACAGGGCCGGGATCTATGGCTACACCTTC.

This clonotype appeared a few times. The chain has TRBV3-1 and TRBJ2-5, with D perhaps matching TRBD1 (5 bases). Germline lookup yields CDR1 LGHDT and CDR2 YNNKEL (reference sequence). V was cut by 4 bases and J by 1 base, with 19 bases left in between. CDR3 size: 17 residues. This CDR3 reads CASSLETGAAIQETQYF. The CDR3 region has the DNA TGTGCCAGCAGCCTTGAGACTGGGGCGGCCATCCAAGAGACCCAGTACTTC.

The V and J genes are TRBV4-1 and TRBJ2-1; 10 bases are a match to TRBD2. The CDR3 totals 20 residues. V was clipped by 0 bases and J by 12 bases; unmatched bases: 23. In germline, CDR1 is MGHRA, CDR2 YSYEKL. DNA of the CDR3: TGCGCCAGCAGCCAAGATCTTAGCGGGGGGCCGCTTGATTTTAATCGTGGGCAGTTCTTC. Translated, it gives CASSQDLSGGPLDFNRGQFF.

This clonotype was found many times. V usage is TRBV27 and J usage is TRBJ1-2, with a tentative D call TRBD1 (5 bases). Trimming took 4 bases from V and 3 from J, leaving 9 bases between them. The CDR3 covers 13 residues. Per germline, CDR1 MNHEY and CDR2 SMNVEV (reference sequence). The chain's CDR3 is CASSSQGYYGYTF. The CDR3 DNA reads TGTGCCAGCAGTTCGCAGGGATACTATGGCTACACCTTC.

V and J are TRBV5-6 and TRBJ2-3; 11 bases match TRBD1. Germline CDR1 is SGHDT and CDR2 is YYEEEE. The J segment lost 2 bases and the V segment lost 4 bases, leaving 6 bases of the junction unmatched. The CDR3 length is 16 residues. The CDR3 spells CASSTGTGGFTDTQYF. In DNA, the CDR3 is TGTGCCAGCAGCACCGGGACAGGGGGATTCACAGATACGCAGTATTTT.

The V gene is TRBV28, the J gene TRBJ2-7, with TRBD1 matching 8 bases. Germline loops: CDR1 MDHEN, CDR2 SYDVKM. J was trimmed by 0 bases and V by 5 bases; bases with no gene match: 6. There are 15 residues in the CDR3. The CDR3 coding sequence is TGTGCCAGCAGTCACAGGGGGTTTAGCTCCTACGAGCAGTACGTC. Translating gives CASSHRGFSSYEQYV.

This clonotype was counted a few times. The chain has TRBV11-2 and TRBJ2-3; no clear D. The CDR3 has 18 residues. CDR1 SGHAT and CDR2 FQNNGV come from the germline V gene. V was shortened by 5 bases and J by 2 bases, with 23 bases between the two germline ends. The CDR3 DNA reads TGTGCCAGCAGCACAGACTTCCCCTATATACGAACCACAGATACGCAGTATTTT. Translated, it gives CASSTDFPYIRTTDTQYF.

There are many counts of this clonotype. This chain connects TRBV4-2 to TRBJ2-1, with D possibly TRBD2 on 6 matching bases. In germline, CDR1 is LGHNA, CDR2 YNFKEQ. V shed 0 bases and J shed 10 bases, with 19 bases lying between them. The length of the CDR3 is 16 residues. The CDR3: CASSQDSGSGYPEQFF. The CDR3 nucleotides are TGTGCCAGCAGCCAAGATAGTGGTAGCGGATACCCGGAGCAGTTCTTC.

At least ten counts were recorded for this clonotype. CDR3 sequence (DNA): TGTGCCAGCAGTTCCCTGTACAATGAGCAGTTCTTC. It translates to CASSSLYNEQFF. The V call is TRBV2, the J call TRBJ2-1; D call uncertain. Germline CDR1 SNHLY, CDR2 FYNNEI. CDR3 length: 12 amino acids. The germline V and J ends were trimmed by 5 bases and 4 bases, with 6 bases remaining between them.

The chain recombines TRBV9 with TRBJ2-2; 8 bases match TRBD1. The CDR3 is made up of 14 amino acids. Germline CDR1 is SGDLS and CDR2 is YYNGEE. The V segment lost 2 bases and the J segment 6 bases; nucleotides outside the gene matches: 3. CDR3 coding DNA: TGTGCCAGCAGCGTCAAACAGGGGGCCGGGGAGCTGTTTTTT. Translated, it gives CASSVKQGAGELFF.

The genes are TRBV28 and TRBJ1-2, with D perhaps matching TRBD1 (5 bases). Trimming pared 6 bases from V and 3 bases from J, leaving 17 bases between. Germline V gene sequence: CDR1 MDHEN, CDR2 SYDVKM. The CDR3 runs 15 residues. CDR3: CASSPDRGGYYGYTF. Written as DNA, the CDR3 is TGTGCCAGCAGCCCCGACAGAGGCGGGTACTATGGCTACACCTTC.